Following are 2 T cell receptor beta chains from one sample sequenced in a study of T cell repertoires in cytomegalovirus infection. TCRdb redid the calling of the reads with MiXCR, one entry per CDR3 protein. The sample has roughly 100,000 distinct CDR3 sequences, approximately 15% seen once; the top ten hold more than 7%. The sample comprised PBMCs. The receptors stem from a human donor in good health (CMV status not recorded). Some clones in this sample may be carry-over from other donors' samples.

V gene TRBV3-1 combines with J gene TRBJ2-1; no reliable D call. V was clipped by 1 base and J by 10 bases, with 5 bases between them. Looked up from germline, CDR1 is LGHDT and CDR2 is YNNKEL (reference sequence). There are 11 residues in the CDR3. CDR3 protein: CASSQAEEQFF. The CDR3 DNA sequence: TGTGCCAGCAGCCAAGCGGAGGAGCAGTTCTTC.

In its sample, this clonotype was seen many times. V usage is TRBV12-3 or TRBV12-4 and J usage is TRBJ2-1; 12 nucleotides align to TRBD2. The V segment lost 7 bases and the J segment 5 bases; nucleotides outside the gene matches: 6. The CDR3 sequence is 15 residues long. The CDR3 spells CASTRTSGIHNEQFF. The CDR3 region has the DNA TGTGCCAGCACCCGGACTAGCGGGATCCACAATGAGCAGTTCTTC.